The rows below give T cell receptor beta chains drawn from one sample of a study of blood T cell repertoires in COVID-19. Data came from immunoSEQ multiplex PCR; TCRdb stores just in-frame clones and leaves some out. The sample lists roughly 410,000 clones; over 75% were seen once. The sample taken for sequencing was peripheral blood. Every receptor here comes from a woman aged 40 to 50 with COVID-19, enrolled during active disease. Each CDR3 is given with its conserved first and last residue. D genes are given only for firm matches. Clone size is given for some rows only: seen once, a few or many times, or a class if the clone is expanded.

TGTGCCAGCAGTGTTCCCAGGGGCACAGATACGCAGTATTTT	CASSVPRGTDTQYF	TRBV2	TRBJ2-3	NA	NA
TGTGCCAGCAGCGTAACCGGCAGGGGCAACGCTGAAGCTTTCTTT	CASSVTGRGNAEAFF	TRBV9	TRBJ1-1	NA	once
TGCGCCAGCAGCCCCCAGGGTAGCAATCAGCCCCAGCATTTT	CASSPQGSNQPQHF	TRBV5-1	TRBJ1-5	NA	NA
TGTGCCAGCAGTTTAATTCCCCAGGGGGCCTACGAGCAGTACTTC	CASSLIPQGAYEQYF	TRBV28	TRBJ2-7	TRBD1	NA
TGTGCCAGCAGGGACAGCTGGTATTCACCCCTCCACTTT	CASRDSWYSPLHF	TRBV6-5	TRBJ1-6	NA	NA
TGTGCCAGCAGTGAAGGTTTACAGGGGACGGAACTTAACTATGGCTACACCTTC	CASSEGLQGTELNYGYTF	TRBV2	TRBJ1-2	TRBD1	NA
TGCGCCAGCAGCTTGGGTCAGGGGCAGGTCGGGGAGCTGTTTTTT	CASSLGQGQVGELFF	TRBV5-1	TRBJ2-2	NA	NA
TGTGCCAGCAGTTTAACAGGATCTATTAACACTGAAGCTTTCTTT	CASSLTGSINTEAFF	TRBV28	TRBJ1-1	NA	NA
TGTGCCAGCAGCAGACAGCCTCTGAACACTGAAGCTTTCTTT	CASSRQPLNTEAFF	TRBV6-5	TRBJ1-1	NA	NA
TGTGCCAGCAATATAGCGGGAGGGCGTATAGATACGCAGTATTTT	CASNIAGGRIDTQYF	TRBV6-5	TRBJ2-3	TRBD2	once
TGTGCCAGCAGCCCTGACAGAAGTGAAGCTTTCTTT	CASSPDRSEAFF	TRBV12-3/TRBV12-4	TRBJ1-1	NA	NA
TGTGCCGCAGGCACGGGCGGGGGTTACAATGAGCAGTTCTTC	CAAGTGGGYNEQFF	TRBV18	TRBJ2-1	TRBD2	once
TGTGCCATCAGTGAAGCGAGACTGAACACCGGGGAGCTGTTTTTT	CAISEARLNTGELFF	TRBV10-3	TRBJ2-2	NA	NA
TGTGCCAGCAGCGACCCCCAAGCGGGAGGCATATACAATGAGCAGTTCTTC	CASSDPQAGGIYNEQFF	TRBV9	TRBJ2-1	TRBD2	NA
TGTGCCAGCAGTCCTGGGGGGGCCGAGAACACTGAAGCTTTCTTT	CASSPGGAENTEAFF	TRBV28	TRBJ1-1	NA	NA
TGTGCCAGCAGCCTTCTCCTAAACACTGAAGCTTTCTTT	CASSLLLNTEAFF	TRBV11-2	TRBJ1-1	NA	NA
TGTGCCAGCAGCTTAGAGGGGCGAGCCAAAAACATTCAGTACTTC	CASSLEGRAKNIQYF	TRBV7-6	TRBJ2-4	NA	NA
TGTGCCTGGAGACCAAGACTTGGCCAGAGCACAGATACGCAGTATTTT	CAWRPRLGQSTDTQYF	TRBV30	TRBJ2-3	NA	NA
TGTGCCAGCAGTGGGGGACAGGGGGTATATGGCTACACCTTC	CASSGGQGVYGYTF	TRBV4-2	TRBJ1-2	TRBD1	NA
TGTGCCAGCAGTTTGAGGGACACTGAAGCTTTCTTT	CASSLRDTEAFF	TRBV28	TRBJ1-1	NA	NA